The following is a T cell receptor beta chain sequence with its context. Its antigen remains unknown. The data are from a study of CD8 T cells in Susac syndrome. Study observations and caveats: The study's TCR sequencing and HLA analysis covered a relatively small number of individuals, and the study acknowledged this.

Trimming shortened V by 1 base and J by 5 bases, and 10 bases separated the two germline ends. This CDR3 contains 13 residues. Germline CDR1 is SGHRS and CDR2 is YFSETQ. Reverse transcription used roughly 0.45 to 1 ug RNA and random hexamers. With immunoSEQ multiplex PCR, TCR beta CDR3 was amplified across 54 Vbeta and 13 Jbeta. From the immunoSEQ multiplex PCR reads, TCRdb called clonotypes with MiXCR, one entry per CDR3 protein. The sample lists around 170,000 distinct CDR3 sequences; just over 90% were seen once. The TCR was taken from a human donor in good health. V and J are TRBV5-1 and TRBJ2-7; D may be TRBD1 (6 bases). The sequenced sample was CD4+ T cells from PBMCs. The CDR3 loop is CASSLTGNDEQYF. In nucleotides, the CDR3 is TGCGCCAGCAGCTTGACAGGGAATGACGAGCAGTACTTC. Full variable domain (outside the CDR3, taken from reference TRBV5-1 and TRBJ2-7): KAGVTQTPRYLIKTRGQQVTLSCSPISGHRSVSWYQQTPGQGLQFLFEYFSETQRNKGNFPGRFSGRQFSNSRSEMNVSTLELGDSALYLCASSLTGNDEQYFGPGTRLTVT.